This T cell receptor beta chain derives from a study of T cell repertoires in cytomegalovirus infection. This clonotype appeared a few times. What it recognizes is unknown. V was trimmed by 1 base and J by 0 bases, leaving 10 bases between them. This CDR3 spans 16 amino acids. Via MiXCR, TCRdb re-called the reads, giving one row per CDR3 protein. The sample has some 940,000 distinct CDR3 sequences, around 30% seen once. The source is a human donor in good health (CMV status not recorded). Some clones in this sample may be carry-over from other donors' samples. The specimen was cultured CD8+ T cells from PBMCs, collected from culture after CMV antigen stimulation. The chain carries TRBV23-1 and TRBJ2-1; D is undetermined. TRBV23-1 is an ORF, and what it does is uncertain. The CDR3 DNA follows: TGCGCCAGCAGTCAATTTCAGTGTAGCTCCTACAATGAGCAGTTCTTC. This sequence encodes CASSQFQCSSYNEQFF.